The 21 T cell receptor beta chains in this list originate from one sample, sequenced in a study of T cells expressing NK-cell markers (dated by TCRdb to about 2020). Receptor amplification or capture employed 5' RACE. Sequencing instrument: Illumina HiSeq 2000. Reads reprocessed by TCRdb are summarized as one entry per CDR3 protein sequence, and DNA is absent. The sample table holds some 600,000 distinct CDR3 sequences. Roughly 3.5% of the sample rests with the top ten. Sequencing was performed on blood T cells: a sorted CD56 or NKG2C T cell subset, CD4+ or CD8+ T cells, or bulk PBMC T cells (not recorded which). These receptors came from a man younger than 30 in good health. Donor details come from another sample of the same person, matched by shared clones.

J is TRBJ1-4 and V is TRBV28; absent DNA, TCRdb's TRBD1 call cannot be checked. CDR1 is MDHEN, CDR2 SYDVKM, per germline. The CDR3 is 12 residues long. This chain's CDR3 is CAGGAQDEKLFF. Complete variable domain (other parts from reference TRBV28 and TRBJ1-4): DVKVTQSSRYLVKRTGEKVFLECVQDMDHENMFWYRQDPGLGLRLIYFSYDVKMKEKGDIPEGYSVSREKKERFSLILESASTNQTSMYLCAGGAQDEKLFFGSGTQLSVL.

The chain uses TRBV21-1 and TRBJ2-1; without DNA, the TCRdb call of TRBD2 cannot be checked. TRBV21-1 is a listed pseudogene. The CDR3 length is 16 residues. CDR3: CASSPQGGSGSNEQFF.

The rearrangement joins TRBV5-1 to TRBJ1-1. The CDR3 contains 14 residues. From germline, CDR1 is SGHRS and CDR2 YFSETQ. This chain's CDR3 is CASTKDDQNTEAFF.

CDR3 in amino acids: CASSNIAGESGTGELFF. The rearrangement joins TRBV5-1 to TRBJ2-2; TCRdb outputs TRBD2, but without DNA this stays unchecked. This CDR3 spans 17 amino acids. Germline loops: CDR1 SGHRS, CDR2 YFSETQ.

This rearrangement joins TRBV30 to TRBJ1-3. CDR1 and CDR2 (germline): GTSNPN, SVGIG (reference sequence). CDR3 size: 15 residues. This CDR3 reads CAWSLLLGLGNTIYF.

The chain carries TRBV14 and TRBJ2-1; TCRdb lists TRBD2, though no DNA is available to test this call. Looked up from germline, CDR1 is SGHDN and CDR2 is FVKESK. The CDR3 consists of 15 residues. CDR3 sequence: CASSREVAGASEQFF.

The genes are TRBV4-3 and TRBJ2-6; no DNA is available, so the TRBD1 call from TCRdb remains unchecked. The CDR3 contains 19 residues. Germline CDR1 is LGHNA and CDR2 is YSLEER. CDR3 region: CASSQDPTGGDSGANVLTF.

This chain connects TRBV7-9 to TRBJ1-3. Germline CDR1 SEHNR, CDR2 FQNEAQ (reference sequence). CDR3 size: 14 residues. Here the CDR3 reads CASSSNVPGNTIYF.

The chain combines TRBV12-3 or TRBV12-4 with TRBJ2-2; TCRdb outputs TRBD1, but without DNA this stays unchecked. The CDR3 has 16 residues. CDR3 residues: CASSLYRQGATGELFF.

The chain carries TRBV6-2 or TRBV6-3 and TRBJ1-3; TCRdb designates TRBD1, a call that cannot be tested without DNA. Germline lookup yields CDR1 MNHEY and CDR2 SVGEGT. The CDR3 is made up of 15 amino acids. This CDR3 is CASSQGTVSGNTIYF.

The rearrangement links TRBV7-9 to TRBJ2-5; TCRdb calls TRBD2, which cannot be checked without DNA. Germline assignment: CDR1 SEHNR and CDR2 FQNEAQ (reference sequence). This CDR3 region has 14 residues. The CDR3 reads CAITLAGGLETQYF.

The V and J genes are TRBV3-1 and TRBJ2-7; TCRdb outputs TRBD1, but without DNA this stays unchecked. Germline-derived CDR1 and CDR2 are LGHDT and YNNKEL (reference sequence). This CDR3 is built from 15 residues. The CDR3 region is CASSRRREKAYEQYF.

The rearrangement uses TRBV5-5 and TRBJ1-2. Germline V lookup: CDR1 SGHKS, CDR2 YYEKEE (reference sequence). This CDR3 is built from 14 residues. The CDR3 loop reads CASSLAAEPYGYTF.

This chain joins TRBV4-2 and TRBJ1-1. This CDR3 has 17 residues. The germline CDR1 and CDR2 sequences are LGHNA and YNFKEQ. CDR3 protein: CASSQDGRGGYYTEAFF.

The rearrangement links TRBV29-1 to TRBJ1-1; TCRdb lists TRBD1, though no DNA is available to test this call. From germline, CDR1 is SQVTM and CDR2 ANQGSEA. This CDR3 has 13 amino acids. The CDR3 loop reads CSVSIYSGPEAFF.

The chain combines TRBV7-2 with TRBJ2-5. Germline CDR1 is SGHTA and CDR2 is FQGNSA. The CDR3 loop spans 15 amino acids. This CDR3 reads CASSLFSGDRETQYF.

V gene TRBV12-3 or TRBV12-4 combines with J gene TRBJ2-2; TCRdb reports TRBD2, a call that lacks DNA to check it against. The CDR3 has 15 residues. CDR3 region: CAIPTGPQNTGELFF.

The chain recombines TRBV20-1 with TRBJ1-1. Per germline, CDR1 DFQATT and CDR2 SNEGSKA (reference sequence). The CDR3 is 13 residues long. The CDR3 sequence is CSAPKSADTEAFF.

The chain has TRBV5-1 and TRBJ2-5; the D call of TRBD1 rests on TCRdb alone, since no DNA is present to check it. The CDR3 loop spans 18 amino acids. Germline lookup yields CDR1 SGHRS and CDR2 YFSETQ. CDR3 residues: CASSTPAGGRERFETQYF.

The chain employs TRBV29-1 and TRBJ2-5; lacking DNA, the TRBD2 call made by TCRdb goes unchecked. The length of the CDR3 is 11 residues. Germline V gene data show CDR1 as SQVTM and CDR2 as ANQGSEA. The chain's CDR3 is CSLGDQETQYF. The complete variable domain, with remaining parts taken from reference TRBV29-1 and TRBJ2-5, reads SAVISQKPSRDICQRGTSLTIQCQVDSQVTMMFWYRQQPGQSLTLIATANQGSEATYESGFVIDKFPISRPNLTFSTLTVSNMSPEDSSIYLCSLGDQETQYFGPGTRLLVL.

The chain employs TRBV20-1 and TRBJ2-7; TCRdb gives TRBD1 as the D gene, but with no DNA this cannot be confirmed. The CDR3 has 13 amino acids. Germline lookup yields CDR1 DFQATT and CDR2 SNEGSKA (reference sequence). The CDR3 is CSANQGPPYEQYF.